One and the same sample provided the 19 T cell receptor beta chains below, sequenced in a study of cytomegalovirus exposure and HLA in healthy donors. Primers: 60 Vbeta forward and 13 Jbeta reverse. Profiled with immunoSEQ multiplex PCR; TCRdb holds only in-frame clones, not every one. This table has about 100,000 clones, around four fifths appearing once. The sequencing input was PBMCs. The receptor set was obtained from a woman aged 55-70 years in good health and CMV-seronegative.

The chain joins TRBV29-1 to TRBJ1-2, with a weak D call TRBD1 (6 bases). The CDR3 totals 14 residues. V lost 4 bases, J lost 3 bases, and 15 bases lay in between. Germline assignment: CDR1 SQVTM and CDR2 ANQGSEA. The CDR3 nucleotides read TGCAGCGTTGGGACAGTTATTGAGGACTATGGCTACACCTTC. Translating it yields CSVGTVIEDYGYTF.

V is TRBV19 and J is TRBJ2-5; unclear D gene. This CDR3 has 16 amino acids. Trimming shortened V by 4 bases and J by 1 base, and 16 bases separated the two germline ends. Per germline, CDR1 LNHDA and CDR2 SQIVND (reference sequence). The CDR3 here is CASSTLQTQPQETQYF. CDR3 DNA sequence: TGTGCCAGTAGTACCCTCCAGACACAGCCCCAAGAGACCCAGTACTTC. Based on the CDR3 plus reference TRBV19 and TRBJ2-5, the full variable domain is DGGITQSPKYLFRKEGQNVTLSCEQNLNHDAMYWYRQDPGQGLRLIYYSQIVNDFQKGDIAEGYSVSREKKESFPLTVTSAQKNPTAFYLCASSTLQTQPQETQYFGPGTRLLVL.

The chain joins TRBV11-2 to TRBJ2-5; TRBD2 agrees at 14 bases. Germline V gene lookup returns CDR1 SGHAT and CDR2 FQNNGV. The CDR3 consists of 17 residues. V shed 5 bases and J 6 bases; nucleotides not matched to a gene: 11. Here the CDR3 DNA reads TGTGCCAGCAGCCCGGGACTAGCGGGAGTCTATGGGAAGACCCAGTACTTC. The encoded protein is CASSPGLAGVYGKTQYF.

V is TRBV7-2 and J is TRBJ2-3; 9 bases fit TRBD2. Germline CDR1 is SGHTA and CDR2 is FQGNSA. This CDR3 region has 11 residues. The junction had 5 bases not matched to a gene; V was cut back by 4 bases and J by 15 bases. The CDR3 DNA is TGTGCCAGCAGCTCAGCGGGGGGACGATATTTT. Translating it yields CASSSAGGRYF.

This chain links TRBV19 with TRBJ1-2; a possible D gene is TRBD1 (6 bases). Germline V gene sequence: CDR1 LNHDA, CDR2 SQIVND (reference sequence). V lost 5 bases and J lost 4, with 17 bases in between. This CDR3 region has 15 residues. The CDR3 loop reads CASSPTGWDSYGYTF. CDR3 in DNA: TGTGCCAGTAGTCCAACAGGGTGGGATAGCTATGGCTACACCTTC.

The CDR3 DNA follows: TGTGCCAGCAGTTACTCGACAGGGTTTGGAGATACGCAGTATTTT. The encoded protein is CASSYSTGFGDTQYF. V and J are TRBV6-5 and TRBJ2-3; TRBD1 agrees at 7 bases. Germline V gene data show CDR1 as MNHEY and CDR2 as SVGAGI. J was trimmed by 5 bases and V by 0 bases; bases with no gene match: 5. This CDR3 has 15 residues.

Details on this clone: Different DNA sequences within this sample yield the same CDR3. The chain joins TRBV29-1 to TRBJ1-1; D is unclear. Looked up from germline, CDR1 is SQVTM and CDR2 is ANQGSEA. With 2 bases removed from V and 0 bases from J, the gap between germline ends came to 7 bases. The CDR3 extends over 13 amino acids. The CDR3 protein is CSVERRMNTEAFF. The CDR3 coding sequence is TGCAGCGTTGAAAGGAGAATGAACACTGAAGCTTTCTTT.

This clone occurred once. J is TRBJ2-7 and V is TRBV5-1, with D perhaps TRBD2 (6 bases). This CDR3 has 13 residues. Trimming pared 4 bases from V and 1 base from J, leaving 9 bases between. Germline CDR1 SGHRS, CDR2 YFSETQ. Written as DNA, the CDR3 is TGCGCCAGCAGCAAGGAGGGGTCCTACGAGCAGTACTTC. Translation gives CASSKEGSYEQYF.

In its sample, this clone was seen a few times. This rearrangement joins TRBV18 to TRBJ2-7, with 7 bases lining up with TRBD1. The CDR3 contains 14 residues. Per the germline V gene, CDR1 is KGHSH and CDR2 is LQKENI. The ends lost 5 bases at V and 8 bases at J; junction bases unmatched: 12. The CDR3 is CASSSRDSNSKQYF. In DNA form, the CDR3 reads TGTGCCAGCTCATCCCGGGACAGCAATTCGAAGCAGTACTTC.

This chain uses TRBV18 with TRBJ2-5, with TRBD2 as a possible D gene (5 bases). Looked up from germline, CDR1 is KGHSH and CDR2 is LQKENI. The V and J ends lost 3 bases and 4 bases respectively, with 12 bases between them. This CDR3 is built from 14 residues. For the CDR3, the DNA is TGTGCCAGCTCACCCCCCGGGATTAGAGAGACCCAGTACTTC. Amino acid sequence: CASSPPGIRETQYF. Variable domain in full (rest from reference TRBV18 and TRBJ2-5): NAGVMQNPRHLVRRRGQEARLRCSPMKGHSHVYWYRQLPEEGLKFMVYLQKENIIDESGMPKERFSAEFPKEGPSILRIQQVVRGDSAAYFCASSPPGIRETQYFGPGTRLLVL.

The chain employs TRBV25-1 and TRBJ2-7; D might be TRBD2 (6 bases). Trimming stripped 6 bases from V and 2 bases from J, with 8 bases between. The length of the CDR3 is 12 residues. Germline V gene data show CDR1 as MGHDK and CDR2 as SYGVNS. CDR3 amino acids: CASREGPYEQYF. As DNA, the CDR3 is TGTGCCAGCAGGGAGGGCCCCTACGAGCAGTACTTC.

This rearrangement joins TRBV29-1 to TRBJ1-2; 8 positions agree with TRBD1. The CDR3 runs 13 residues. J was trimmed by 3 bases and V by 6 bases; bases with no gene match: 6. The germline CDR1 and CDR2 sequences are SQVTM and ANQGSEA. The CDR3 loop reads CSVGQGGDYGYTF. CDR3 coding DNA: TGCAGCGTCGGACAGGGTGGGGACTATGGCTACACCTTC. Based on the CDR3 plus reference TRBV29-1 and TRBJ1-2, the full variable domain is SAVISQKPSRDICQRGTSLTIQCQVDSQVTMMFWYRQQPGQSLTLIATANQGSEATYESGFVIDKFPISRPNLTFSTLTVSNMSPEDSSIYLCSVGQGGDYGYTFGSGTRLTVV.

Regarding this clone: The junction and the germline gene differ at one end; a read error may be behind it. V is TRBV9 and J is TRBJ2-1; no clear D. The CDR3 runs to 12 residues. The germline V gene encodes CDR1 SGDLS and CDR2 YYNGEE. CDR3 region: CASSVDENAQFF. Written as DNA, the CDR3 is TGTGCCAGCAGCGTAGATGAGAATGCGCAGTTCTTC.

The chain carries TRBV29-1 and TRBJ1-2; 10 bases are shared with TRBD1. Germline CDR1 and CDR2: SQVTM and ANQGSEA. Trimming at V came to 5 bases and at J to 8 bases, leaving 5 bases not matched to a gene. The CDR3 runs 12 residues. The CDR3 DNA reads as TGCAGCGTTCTAGGACAGGGGGAAGGCTACACCTTC. This gives the protein CSVLGQGEGYTF. Combining the CDR3 with reference TRBV29-1 and TRBJ1-2 gives the whole variable domain SAVISQKPSRDICQRGTSLTIQCQVDSQVTMMFWYRQQPGQSLTLIATANQGSEATYESGFVIDKFPISRPNLTFSTLTVSNMSPEDSSIYLCSVLGQGEGYTFGSGTRLTVV.

This chain uses TRBV4-3 with TRBJ1-4; TRBD1 might be the D (5 bases). Trimming stripped 0 bases from V and 5 bases from J, with 19 bases between. CDR3 length: 18 amino acids. From germline, CDR1 is LGHNA and CDR2 YSLEER. This CDR3 is CASSQEPRRRGENEKLFF. The CDR3 DNA sequence: TGCGCCAGCAGCCAAGAACCACGGAGAAGGGGCGAGAATGAAAAACTGTTTTTT.

V is TRBV4-3 and J is TRBJ2-7; 9 bases match TRBD1. There are 15 residues in the CDR3. V gave up 0 bases and J gave up 4 bases; unmatched junction bases: 4. Germline V CDR1 and CDR2: LGHNA, YSLEER. The CDR3 region is CASSQDLDRGYEQYF. The CDR3 DNA is TGCGCCAGCAGCCAAGATCTTGACAGGGGGTACGAGCAGTACTTC.

The rearrangement uses TRBV10-3 and TRBJ2-5; D is unclear. V shed 3 bases and J shed 8 bases, with 7 bases lying between them. This CDR3 has 11 amino acids. From germline, CDR1 is ENHRY and CDR2 SYGVKD. CDR3 DNA sequence: TGTGCCATCAGTGATTCGAGTACCCAGTACTTC. Amino acids: CAISDSSTQYF.

This rearrangement joins TRBV6-6 to TRBJ1-2; 7 bases map to TRBD1. The CDR3 is 13 amino acids. J lost 6 bases, V lost 2 bases, and 3 bases had no gene match. Germline V gene lookup returns CDR1 MNHNY and CDR2 SVGAGI (reference sequence). CDR3 region: CASSYRGQDGYTF. For the CDR3, the DNA is TGTGCCAGCAGTTACAGGGGGCAGGATGGCTACACCTTC.

The chain combines TRBV2 with TRBJ2-7, with D perhaps matching TRBD2 (6 bases). The CDR3 extends over 13 amino acids. V lost 7 bases, J lost 0 bases, and 10 bases lay in between. Germline V CDR1 and CDR2: SNHLY, FYNNEI. CDR3 region: CASTPGSSYEQYF. DNA for the CDR3: TGTGCCAGCACCCCCGGGAGCTCCTACGAGCAGTACTTC.